One and the same sample provided the 15 T cell receptor beta chains below, sequenced in a study of human T cells and chemical hapten exposure. TCRdb fed the RACE reads into MiXCR, producing one record per CDR3 protein. This table has roughly 380,000 distinct CDR3 sequences, approximately 4.4% appearing once. Time point denoted: patch test 1, 2 weeks after DPC sensitization. The treatment: therapeutic diphenylcyclopropenone sensitization with weekly scalp DPC. The material sequenced was whole blood, taken in connection with sensitization to the hapten diphenylcyclopropenone (DPC). The receptors here all came from a woman aged 50 to 60 with alopecia areata. Some clones in this sample may be carry-over from other donors' samples.

This clonotype has ten or more counts. The chain recombines TRBV5-1 with TRBJ2-1; TRBD1 might be the D (6 bases). CDR1 and CDR2 from the germline V gene are SGHRS and YFSETQ. This CDR3 comprises 16 residues. The V end was cut by 0 bases, the J end by 2 bases, with 12 bases between. The CDR3 here is CASSLAGQPTYNEQFF. In DNA form, the CDR3 reads TGCGCCAGCAGCTTGGCAGGACAGCCCACCTACAATGAGCAGTTCTTC.

This clonotype was seen many times. J is TRBJ1-1 and V is TRBV28; weak D call: TRBD1 (6 bases). The CDR3 is made up of 12 amino acids. V lost 8 bases to trimming and J lost 1 base, with 8 bases between them. Germline loops: CDR1 MDHEN, CDR2 SYDVKM. CDR3: CASLTGNTEAFF. CDR3 in DNA: TGTGCCAGCCTGACAGGGAACACTGAAGCTTTCTTT.

This clonotype showed up many times. The V and J genes are TRBV6-6 and TRBJ2-2; D remains unclear. This CDR3 comprises 14 residues. Trimming removed 2 bases at V and 5 bases at J, with 9 bases between. Germline values: CDR1 MNHNY, CDR2 SVGAGI (reference sequence). CDR3 amino acids: CASSYLTTTGELFF. CDR3 DNA sequence: TGTGCCAGCAGTTACCTTACTACGACCGGGGAGCTGTTTTTT.

This clonotype was observed at least ten times. The genes are TRBV10-3 and TRBJ2-7; no clear D. Germline-derived CDR1 and CDR2 are ENHRY and SYGVKD. The CDR3 spans 14 residues. Trimming shortened V by 2 bases and J by 2 bases, and 10 bases separated the two germline ends. The CDR3 nucleotides are TGTGCCATCAGTGAGCCCTACGCACCCTACGAGCAGTACTTC. This translates into CAISEPYAPYEQYF.

This clonotype was counted only a few times. The rearrangement uses TRBV18 and TRBJ2-5; 10 bases agree with TRBD2. CDR3 length equals 15 residues. CDR1 and CDR2 from the germline V gene are KGHSH and LQKENI. After removal of 2 bases from V and 2 bases from J, the junction contained 2 bases not matched to a gene. Here the CDR3 reads CASSPVAGGQETQYF. Here the CDR3 DNA reads TGTGCCAGCTCACCAGTAGCGGGAGGTCAAGAGACCCAGTACTTC.

There are a few counts of this clonotype. The chain is built from TRBV7-2 and TRBJ2-3; D gene ambiguous. The CDR3 consists of 14 residues. Trimming took 5 bases from V and 3 from J, leaving 12 bases between them. From germline, CDR1 is SGHTA and CDR2 FQGNSA. The CDR3 here is CASSPKDETDTQYF. The CDR3 DNA is TGTGCCAGCAGCCCCAAGGACGAGACAGATACGCAGTATTTT.

Many counts were recorded for this clonotype. This chain uses TRBV25-1 with TRBJ2-2; weak D call: TRBD1 (6 bases). Trimming pared 1 base from V and 2 bases from J, leaving 11 bases between. The CDR3 extends over 16 amino acids. Germline CDR1 MGHDK, CDR2 SYGVNS. CDR3 DNA: TGTGCCAGCAGTGAATTCTTGGACAGCAACACCGGGGAGCTGTTTTTT. This codes for CASSEFLDSNTGELFF.

This clonotype has a handful of counts. V gene TRBV20-1 combines with J gene TRBJ2-1, with D perhaps matching TRBD2 (5 bases). The CDR3 extends over 15 amino acids. Germline loops: CDR1 DFQATT, CDR2 SNEGSKA (reference sequence). Trimming shortened V by 3 bases and J by 0 bases, and 12 bases separated the two germline ends. The CDR3 protein is CSASGLPSSYNEQFF. The CDR3 DNA reads TGCAGTGCTAGTGGACTCCCGAGCTCCTACAATGAGCAGTTCTTC.

This rearrangement joins TRBV7-9 to TRBJ2-1; D remains unclear. The germline gives CDR1 SEHNR, CDR2 FQNEAQ (reference sequence). The CDR3 has 16 amino acids. V lost 5 bases and J lost 2, with 16 bases in between. CDR3 sequence: CASSPLGQRAYNEQFF. DNA of the CDR3: TGTGCCAGCAGCCCCCTCGGTCAAAGGGCCTACAATGAGCAGTTCTTC.

This clonotype appeared many times. This chain links TRBV24-1 with TRBJ2-3; a weak D match, TRBD2 (5 bases). The ends were cut back, 6 bases at V and 2 bases at J, with 11 bases in the middle. Germline lookup yields CDR1 KGHDR and CDR2 SFDVKD. The length of the CDR3 is 14 residues. CDR3 DNA sequence: TGTGCCACCAGTCGTAGCGAGCCCACAGATACGCAGTATTTT. Its protein is CATSRSEPTDTQYF.

This clonotype has ten or more counts. The CDR3 is CSVEGVPGLAGVNEQFF. CDR3 coding DNA: TGCAGCGTTGAAGGGGTACCGGGACTAGCGGGAGTAAATGAGCAGTTCTTC. This chain uses TRBV29-1 with TRBJ2-1; 14 bases are shared with TRBD2. This CDR3 has 17 residues. Germline V gives CDR1 SQVTM, CDR2 ANQGSEA. The V and J ends lost 1 base and 7 bases, in that order; junction bases with no gene match: 9.

The sample holds many counts of this clonotype. The chain carries TRBV18 and TRBJ1-6; TRBD1 is a possible D gene (6 bases). The V gene's germline CDR1 is KGHSH and CDR2 LQKENI. Trimming took off 2 bases at V and 5 bases at J, with 10 bases between the two ends. This CDR3 spans 15 amino acids. The CDR3 spells CASSPGGGNNSPLHF. Here the CDR3 DNA reads TGTGCCAGCTCACCAGGGGGCGGTAATAATTCACCCCTCCACTTT.

This clonotype was seen ten or more times. The chain combines TRBV6-5 with TRBJ2-7; D may match TRBD1 or TRBD2 (6 bases each). The V gene's germline CDR1 is MNHEY and CDR2 SVGAGI. Trimming stripped 6 bases from V and 2 bases from J, with 14 bases between. CDR3 length equals 14 residues. The CDR3 region has the DNA TGTGCCAGCAGGCCTGGGGGGCTCCCCTACGAGCAGTACTTC. Protein sequence: CASRPGGLPYEQYF.

This clonotype came up a few times. This chain joins TRBV9 and TRBJ2-1; D possibly corresponds to TRBD2 (6 bases). Germline CDR1 and CDR2: SGDLS and YYNGEE. The V end lost 3 bases, the J end lost 8 bases, and 21 bases lay between the germline ends. This CDR3 contains 16 residues. CDR3 DNA sequence: TGTGCCAGCAGCGCCCCCCGGGCAAGGGAGGAGGATGAGCAGTTCTTC. This codes for CASSAPRAREEDEQFF.

The chain links TRBV6-1 to TRBJ1-2; 7 nucleotides match TRBD1. The V gene end was trimmed by 7 bases and the J gene end by 2 bases; junction bases not matched to a gene: 4. This CDR3 comprises 13 residues. Germline assignment: CDR1 MNHNS and CDR2 SASEGT. The CDR3 coding sequence is TGTGCCAGCATGGCAGGGGGGAACTATGGCTACACCTTC. Translation: CASMAGGNYGYTF.